A single sample is the source of the 26 T cell receptor beta chains below, sequenced in a study of blood T cell repertoires in COVID-19. This table comes from immunoSEQ multiplex PCR, and its TCRdb copy is limited to in-frame clones, with some not included. The sample comprises 100,000 to 150,000 clones, about 80% of which are singletons, and 15% to 20% rests with the top ten. The sample comprised peripheral blood. The receptors originated from a woman in her forties or fifties with acute or convalescent COVID-19.

The sample holds one count of this clone. The chain links TRBV30 to TRBJ1-6; perhaps TRBD1 as D (6 bases). CDR3 length: 12 residues. Trimming took 5 bases from V and 7 from J, leaving 9 bases between them. The germline V gene has CDR1 GTSNPN and CDR2 SVGIG (reference sequence). CDR3 residues: CAWHRENSPLHF. As DNA, the CDR3 is TGTGCCTGGCACAGGGAGAATTCACCCCTCCACTTT.

DNA for the CDR3: TGTGCCAGCAGTGAATGGGGCCAGGGAGGGTATGAAGCTTTCTTT. This codes for CASSEWGQGGYEAFF. The J gene is TRBJ1-1, the V gene TRBV6-1; D is possibly TRBD1 (5 bases). This CDR3 is 15 amino acids long. Germline V gene lookup returns CDR1 MNHNS and CDR2 SASEGT. Trimming pared 2 bases from V and 7 bases from J, leaving 17 bases between.

The V and J genes are TRBV18 and TRBJ1-1; no clear D gene. The CDR3 loop spans 16 amino acids. Germline V gene sequence: CDR1 KGHSH, CDR2 LQKENI. V lost 0 bases to trimming and J lost 1 base, with 12 bases between them. DNA for the CDR3: TGTGCCAGCTCACCACCCGGTCGCTCGCGGAACACTGAAGCTTTCTTT. Protein: CASSPPGRSRNTEAFF.

The table lists this clone with a count of one. The gene calls are TRBV5-1 and TRBJ1-4; 7 bases line up with TRBD1. Unmatched junction bases numbered 1, after V lost 2 bases and J lost 0 bases. CDR1 is SGHRS, CDR2 YFSETQ, per germline. The CDR3 is made up of 15 amino acids. The CDR3 spells CASSLGTATNEKLFF. The CDR3 nucleotides read TGCGCCAGCAGCTTAGGGACAGCAACTAATGAAAAACTGTTTTTT.

V is TRBV3-1 (or the pseudogene TRBV3-2) and J is TRBJ2-7; weak D call: TRBD2 (6 bases). Germline V gene lookup returns CDR1 LGHDT and CDR2 YNNKEL (reference sequence). Deletions cut 3 bases from V and 0 bases from J, with 15 bases between. This CDR3 has 16 amino acids. CDR3 sequence: CASSHVTAGLSYEQYF. Written as DNA, the CDR3 is TGTGCCAGCAGCCACGTTACAGCGGGCCTCTCCTACGAGCAGTACTTC.

The J gene is TRBJ1-2, the V gene TRBV3-1 (or the pseudogene TRBV3-2); 7 nucleotides line up with TRBD1. Germline CDR1 and CDR2: LGHDT and YNNKEL (reference sequence). The V segment lost 4 bases and the J segment 4 bases; nucleotides outside the gene matches: 9. The CDR3 is 15 amino acids. The CDR3 region is CASSLWTGGSYGYTF. The CDR3 nucleotides are TGTGCCAGCAGCCTCTGGACAGGCGGAAGCTATGGCTACACCTTC.

This clone has a handful of counts. This chain links TRBV24-1 with TRBJ2-7; 8 bases agree with TRBD1. V dropped 10 bases and J dropped 3; count of bases not matched to a gene: 10. Looked up from germline, CDR1 is KGHDR and CDR2 is SFDVKD. The CDR3 has 14 amino acids. Written as DNA, the CDR3 is TGTGCCACTACCCGGGACAGGACCTTCTACGAGCAGTACTTC. Translation: CATTRDRTFYEQYF.

The J gene is TRBJ1-5, the V gene TRBV19; TRBD1 is a possible D gene (6 bases). The CDR3 is 15 amino acids. Germline loops: CDR1 LNHDA, CDR2 SQIVND (reference sequence). Between the trimmed V and J ends, which lost 5 bases and 3 bases, there was a span of 14 bases. The chain's CDR3 is CASSYSGGHNQPQHF. The CDR3 nucleotides are TGTGCCAGTAGTTACTCCGGGGGGCACAATCAGCCCCAGCATTTT.

The J gene is TRBJ1-2, the V gene TRBV29-1; a weak D match, TRBD1 (5 bases). V lost 2 bases, J lost 5 bases, and 21 bases lay in between. Germline-derived CDR1 and CDR2 are SQVTM and ANQGSEA. This CDR3 is 16 amino acids long. This CDR3 is CSVEHLLRQSLYGYTF. As DNA, the CDR3 is TGCAGCGTTGAACATCTTCTCAGACAGTCCCTATATGGCTACACCTTC. Variable domain in full (rest from reference TRBV29-1 and TRBJ1-2): SAVISQKPSRDICQRGTSLTIQCQVDSQVTMMFWYRQQPGQSLTLIATANQGSEATYESGFVIDKFPISRPNLTFSTLTVSNMSPEDSSIYLCSVEHLLRQSLYGYTFGSGTRLTVV.

The CDR3 nucleotides are TGTGCCAGCAGCGTCCGGGACACCTACAATGAGCAGTTCTTC. The encoded protein is CASSVRDTYNEQFF. V gene TRBV9 combines with J gene TRBJ2-1, with D possibly being TRBD1 (6 bases). The CDR3 extends over 14 amino acids. V was cut by 2 bases and J by 2 bases, with 8 bases left in between. Per the germline V gene, CDR1 is SGDLS and CDR2 is YYNGEE.

In nucleotides, the CDR3 is TGTGCCAGCAGCTTAAACAGGGGAGCTAACTATGGCTACACCTTC. It specifies CASSLNRGANYGYTF. The chain combines TRBV7-9 with TRBJ1-2; 7 positions agree with TRBD1. V gave up 2 bases and J gave up 0 bases; unmatched junction bases: 3. CDR1 SEHNR and CDR2 FQNEAQ come from the germline V gene (reference sequence). The CDR3 is made up of 15 amino acids.

The chain uses TRBV9 and TRBJ2-2; no reliable D call. The CDR3 covers 14 residues. Trimming removed 0 bases from V and 2 bases from J, with 5 bases in between. Germline-derived CDR1 and CDR2 are SGDLS and YYNGEE. CDR3 in amino acids: CASSVAPNTGELFF. In nucleotides, the CDR3 is TGTGCCAGCAGCGTAGCCCCTAACACCGGGGAGCTGTTTTTT. The whole variable domain, filled in from reference TRBV9 and TRBJ2-2, reads DSGVTQTPKHLITATGQRVTLRCSPRSGDLSVYWYQQSLDQGLQFLIQYYNGEERAKGNILERFSAQQFPDLHSELNLSSLELGDSALYFCASSVAPNTGELFFGEGSRLTVL.

The chain combines TRBV6-1 with TRBJ1-2, with 8 bases matching TRBD1. Looked up from germline, CDR1 is MNHNS and CDR2 is SASEGT. V gave up 1 base and J gave up 7 bases; unmatched junction bases: 14. The CDR3 runs 17 residues. The CDR3 DNA sequence: TGTGCCAGCAGTGAAGTGGTTTCAGGGGGCGAATGGTTTGGCTACACCTTC. Its protein product is CASSEVVSGGEWFGYTF.

V and J are TRBV9 and TRBJ1-2; D unclear. Germline assignment: CDR1 SGDLS and CDR2 YYNGEE. Trimming took 4 bases from V and 2 from J, leaving 9 bases between them. The CDR3 is made up of 13 amino acids. This chain's CDR3 is CASSPRQNYGYTF. CDR3 DNA sequence: TGTGCCAGCAGCCCGAGACAAAACTATGGCTACACCTTC.

The J gene is TRBJ1-2, the V gene TRBV15, with a weak D call TRBD1 (6 bases). The germline V gene encodes CDR1 LNHNV and CDR2 YYDKDF (reference sequence). The germline V and J ends were trimmed by 1 base and 0 bases, with 9 bases remaining between them. The CDR3 is 15 residues long. The chain's CDR3 is CATSRGTASNYGYTF. In nucleotides, the CDR3 is TGTGCCACCAGCAGAGGGACAGCTTCTAACTATGGCTACACCTTC.

In this sample, this clone turned up a few times. The chain couples TRBV9 to TRBJ1-3, with a weak D call TRBD1 (5 bases). The CDR3 consists of 15 residues. Germline V gene sequence: CDR1 SGDLS, CDR2 YYNGEE. V was pared by 4 bases and J by 3 bases, with 14 bases between. The CDR3 loop reads CASSRQGSGGNTIYF. The CDR3 DNA is TGTGCCAGCAGCCGTCAGGGATCGGGTGGAAACACCATATATTTT.

The chain combines TRBV4-1 with TRBJ1-3; D not resolved. V gave up 0 bases and J gave up 0 bases, with 12 bases separating them. Germline CDR1 reads MGHRA; CDR2 reads YSYEKL. CDR3 length equals 17 residues. CDR3 amino acids: CASSQDSVPYSGNTIYF. CDR3 DNA: TGCGCCAGCAGCCAAGATAGCGTCCCCTACTCTGGAAACACCATATATTTT.

This chain links TRBV5-1 with TRBJ2-2, with TRBD1 identical over 9 bases. The junction had 5 bases not matched to a gene; V was cut back by 4 bases and J by 7 bases. The CDR3 runs 14 residues. From germline, CDR1 is SGHRS and CDR2 YFSETQ. CDR3 in amino acids: CASSRDRVNGELFF. The DNA of the CDR3 is TGCGCCAGCAGCCGGGACAGGGTCAACGGGGAGCTGTTTTTT. Combining the CDR3 with reference TRBV5-1 and TRBJ2-2 gives the whole variable domain KAGVTQTPRYLIKTRGQQVTLSCSPISGHRSVSWYQQTPGQGLQFLFEYFSETQRNKGNFPGRFSGRQFSNSRSEMNVSTLELGDSALYLCASSRDRVNGELFFGEGSRLTVL.

The chain has TRBV15 and TRBJ1-1, with 7 positions matching TRBD1. The junction had 4 bases not matched to a gene; V was cut back by 5 bases and J by 4 bases. The CDR3 runs to 13 residues. Per germline, CDR1 LNHNV and CDR2 YYDKDF (reference sequence). CDR3 sequence: CATSQGDVTEAFF. The CDR3 DNA is TGTGCCACCAGCCAGGGGGACGTCACTGAAGCTTTCTTT.

The rearrangement joins TRBV9 to TRBJ2-3, with TRBD2 matching over 12 bases. CDR3 length equals 18 residues. The ends lost 0 bases at V and 0 bases at J; junction bases unmatched: 5. Germline-derived CDR1 and CDR2 are SGDLS and YYNGEE. The CDR3 is CASSVETSGGFSTDTQYF. DNA for the CDR3: TGTGCCAGCAGCGTAGAGACTAGCGGGGGCTTTAGCACAGATACGCAGTATTTT.

The chain uses TRBV19 and TRBJ1-3; D is ambiguous. Looked up from germline, CDR1 is LNHDA and CDR2 is SQIVND (reference sequence). The CDR3 totals 13 residues. The V gene lost 8 bases and the J gene lost 3 bases, with 11 bases spanning the gap. CDR3 in DNA: TGTGCCAGTGACGAAAGAGGTGGAAACACCATATATTTT. It encodes CASDERGGNTIYF.

The chain recombines TRBV2 with TRBJ1-2; D might be TRBD1 (5 bases). V was trimmed by 8 bases and J by 3 bases, leaving 13 bases between them. The V gene's germline CDR1 is SNHLY and CDR2 FYNNEI. CDR3 length: 13 amino acids. The CDR3 DNA reads TGTGCCAGCCGCAGGGTATTAGACTATGGCTACACCTTC. This sequence encodes CASRRVLDYGYTF.

CDR3 DNA: TGTGCCAGCAGTCCCAGGGCACTTTTTGCTTCACCCCTCCACTTT. Protein product: CASSPRALFASPLHF. The rearrangement joins TRBV27 to TRBJ1-6; TRBD1 might be the D (5 bases). V was trimmed by 5 bases and J by 9 bases, leaving 17 bases between them. There are 15 residues in the CDR3. Germline assignment: CDR1 MNHEY and CDR2 SMNVEV (reference sequence).

The chain combines TRBV9 with TRBJ2-7; 7 nucleotides agree with TRBD2. Germline CDR1 reads SGDLS; CDR2 reads YYNGEE. V dropped 0 bases and J dropped 2; count of bases not matched to a gene: 5. The CDR3 sequence is 15 residues long. The chain's CDR3 is CASSVGEGIAYEQYF. CDR3 coding DNA: TGTGCCAGCAGCGTAGGGGAGGGAATCGCCTACGAGCAGTACTTC.

The rearrangement uses TRBV19 and TRBJ2-3; tentatively, D is TRBD2 (7 bases). There are 18 residues in the CDR3. Germline-derived CDR1 and CDR2 are LNHDA and SQIVND (reference sequence). V lost 0 bases, J lost 8 bases, and 24 bases lay in between. The CDR3 sequence: CASSIDLGRRGAQSTQYF. The CDR3 DNA follows: TGTGCCAGTAGTATAGATCTCGGTCGCCGGGGGGCACAGTCTACGCAGTATTTT.

This chain links TRBV5-8 with TRBJ1-1; D remains unclear. Germline lookup yields CDR1 SGHTS and CDR2 YDEGEE. The CDR3 is 14 amino acids. V was shortened by 3 bases and J by 5 bases, with 14 bases between the two germline ends. Here the CDR3 reads CASSWTGSGTEAFF. CDR3 in DNA: TGTGCCAGCAGCTGGACGGGAAGCGGAACTGAAGCTTTCTTT.